In this sample, the clone carrying this T cell receptor (beta chain) turned up once. These data are taken from a study of blood T cell repertoires in COVID-19. At the level of the study: Specimens from acute and convalescent COVID-19 originated in the United States, Italy and Spain. The cDNA or gDNA used as material had been derived from T cells, B-cell-depleted T cells, or PBMCs.

In the study's own analysis: Reference gene primers were amplified, and this amplification served to estimate nucleated cell counts. Sequenced by immunoSEQ multiplex PCR; TCRdb stores in-frame clones only, minus some. V, J and clone size reflect that table, while D and trimming were determined from the DNA. This sample yields around 60,000 clones, of which more than 65% are seen a single time; around 5.9% belongs to the top ten. This CDR3 has 12 amino acids. Trimming shortened V by 3 bases and J by 11 bases, and 10 bases separated the two germline ends. Germline V gene lookup returns CDR1 KGHDR and CDR2 SFDVKD.

The material sequenced was peripheral blood. The TCR was taken from a woman in her sixties with acute or convalescent COVID-19. This chain links TRBV24-1 with TRBJ1-5, with D uncertain. CDR3 loop: CATSDLTLTQHF. In nucleotides, the CDR3 is TGTGCCACCAGTGATCTCACGCTAACCCAGCATTTT.